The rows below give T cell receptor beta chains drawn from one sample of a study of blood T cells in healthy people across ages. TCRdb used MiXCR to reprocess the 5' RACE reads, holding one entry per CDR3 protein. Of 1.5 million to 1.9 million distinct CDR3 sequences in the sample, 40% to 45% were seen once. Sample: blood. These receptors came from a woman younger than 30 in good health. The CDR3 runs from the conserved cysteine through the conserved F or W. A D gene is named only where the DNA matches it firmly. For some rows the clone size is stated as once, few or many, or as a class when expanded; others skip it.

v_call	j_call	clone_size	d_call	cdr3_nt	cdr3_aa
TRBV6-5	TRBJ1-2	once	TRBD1	TGTGCCAGCAGTTACTCGGGACAGGACAGGGATGGCTACACCTTC	CASSYSGQDRDGYTF
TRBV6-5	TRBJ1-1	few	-	TGTGCCAGCAGTTTAGGGGGAGTGGCTGAAGCTTTCTTT	CASSLGGVAEAFF
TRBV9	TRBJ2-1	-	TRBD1	TGTGCCAGCAGCGGCCACAGGACAGGGGGCGTCGTGGATTCCTACAATGAGCAGTTCTTC	CASSGHRTGGVVDSYNEQFF
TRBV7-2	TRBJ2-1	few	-	TGTGCCAGCAGCTCTCTTAGGGGGACGCAGTTCTTC	CASSSLRGTQFF
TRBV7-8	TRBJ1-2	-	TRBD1	TGTGCCAGCAGCTTACAGGACCCAGGGGGCGCCTATGGCTACACCTTC	CASSLQDPGGAYGYTF
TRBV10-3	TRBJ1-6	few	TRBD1	TGTGCCATCAGTGACATCGGGACAGGGCGGTCGGGTGATAATTCACCCCTCCACTTT	CAISDIGTGRSGDNSPLHF
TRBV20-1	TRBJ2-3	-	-	TGCAGTGCCCCGGACACCAGCATAGATACGCAGTATTTT	CSAPDTSIDTQYF
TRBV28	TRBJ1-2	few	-	TGTGCCAGCAGTTTAAGGCGCTACTATGGCTACACCTTC	CASSLRRYYGYTF
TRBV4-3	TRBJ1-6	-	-	TGCGCCAGCAGCCAAGATGAAGGTTACTGGAGGAATTCACCCCTCCACTTT	CASSQDEGYWRNSPLHF
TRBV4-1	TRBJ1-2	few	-	TGCGCCAGCAGCCACCCAAGAGGGTCTACACCCCATGGCTACACCTTC	CASSHPRGSTPHGYTF
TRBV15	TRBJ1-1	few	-	TGTGCCACCAGCAGAGACAGGGACACTGAAGCTTTCTTT	CATSRDRDTEAFF
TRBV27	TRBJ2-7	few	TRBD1	TGTGCCAGCAGTTGGGACAGGGGAAGCGAGCAGTACTTC	CASSWDRGSEQYF
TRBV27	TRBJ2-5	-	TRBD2	TGTGCCAGCAAATCACTAGCGTTAGAGGAGACCCAGTACTTC	CASKSLALEETQYF
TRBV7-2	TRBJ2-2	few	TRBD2	TGTGCCAGCAGCTTGGCTAGCGGAACCACCGGGGAGCTGTTTTTT	CASSLASGTTGELFF
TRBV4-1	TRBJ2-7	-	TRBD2	TGCGCCAGCAGCCACACGACTAGCGGGGGACCTCCGAGCAATGAGCAGTACTTC	CASSHTTSGGPPSNEQYF
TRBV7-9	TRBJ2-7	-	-	TGTGCCAGCAGCCCAAGGGAGGCTAGCTTTTCCAATGAGCAGTACTTC	CASSPREASFSNEQYF
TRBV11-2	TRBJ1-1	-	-	TGTGCCAGCAGCTTTAGCCAGGAAGCTTTCTTT	CASSFSQEAFF
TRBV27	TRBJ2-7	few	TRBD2	TGTGCCAGCAGCGGACTAGTCGGAGGTTACGAGCAGTACTTC	CASSGLVGGYEQYF
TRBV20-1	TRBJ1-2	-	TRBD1	TGCAGTGCTAGAGGTGGGAGGACAGGGTCCGTCTCTGGCTACACCTTC	CSARGGRTGSVSGYTF
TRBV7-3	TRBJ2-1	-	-	TGTGCCGGCAGCTTAGTGAACGCCAGGGGCAATGAGCAGTTCTTC	CAGSLVNARGNEQFF
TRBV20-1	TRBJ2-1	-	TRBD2	TGCAGTGCTAGAGGTGCCCTAGCGGGACAGATCCGCAATGAGAAGTTCTTC	CSARGALAGQIRNEKFF
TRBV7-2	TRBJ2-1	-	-	TGTGCCAGCACCTCCCGGTGGGGCGACTCCTACAATGAGCAGTTCTTC	CASTSRWGDSYNEQFF
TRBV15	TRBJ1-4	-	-	TGTGCCACCAGCAGCGAAATAGTTAATGAAAAACTGTTTTTT	CATSSEIVNEKLFF
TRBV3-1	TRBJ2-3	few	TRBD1	TGTGCCAGCAGCCAAGATAAACGGTTCGGACAGGCGCCTCTAGCTACGCAGTATTTT	CASSQDKRFGQAPLATQYF
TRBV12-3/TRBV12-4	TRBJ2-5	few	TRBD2	TGTGCCAGCAGTTTGAATGGACTAGCGGGTACTGAGCAGTACTTC	CASSLNGLAGTEQYF
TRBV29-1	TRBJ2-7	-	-	TGCAGCGTTGTGGGGGGGAGACAGGGAGCCTACGAGCAGTACTTC	CSVVGGRQGAYEQYF
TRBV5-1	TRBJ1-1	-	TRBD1	TGCGTCAGCAAAGAGACAGGGGGCGAGGTTGAAGCTTTCTTT	CVSKETGGEVEAFF
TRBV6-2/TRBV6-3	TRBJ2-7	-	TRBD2	TGTGCCAGCAGACAGCGGGGGCACCTCATCTACGAGCAGTACTTC	CASRQRGHLIYEQYF
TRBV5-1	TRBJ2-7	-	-	TGCGCCAGCAGCTGGTCCGGAGCGTACGAGCAGTACTTC	CASSWSGAYEQYF
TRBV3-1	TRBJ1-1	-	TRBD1	TGTGCCAGCAGCCAAAGTAAGGGACAGGGATTGAACACTGAAGCTTTCTTT	CASSQSKGQGLNTEAFF
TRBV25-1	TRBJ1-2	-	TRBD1	TGTGCCAGCAGTGATAACAGGGGCAGGGGCTACACCTTC	CASSDNRGRGYTF
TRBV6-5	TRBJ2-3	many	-	TGTGCCAGCAGTTACTCACTCAGCGTTCCGCAGTATTTT	CASSYSLSVPQYF
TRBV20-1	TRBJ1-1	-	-	TGCAGTGCTAGAGATCCGGGAAAGGGCACTGAAGCTTTCTTT	CSARDPGKGTEAFF
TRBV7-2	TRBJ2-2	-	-	TGTGCCAGCAGCGCCCTAGTAACCGGGGAGCTGTTTTTT	CASSALVTGELFF
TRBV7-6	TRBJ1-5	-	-	TGTGCCAGCAGCTTAGGAGGGGCAGGCAACAATCAGCCCCAGCATTTT	CASSLGGAGNNQPQHF
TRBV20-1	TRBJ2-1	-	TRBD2	TGCAGTGCTAGCCCGGGGGGGGGCTCCTACAATGAGCAGTTCTTC	CSASPGGGSYNEQFF
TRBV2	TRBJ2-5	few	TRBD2	TGTGCCAGCAGTGTCCGGGAGGGAGAGACCCAGTACTTC	CASSVREGETQYF
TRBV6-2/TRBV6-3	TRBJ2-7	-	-	TGTGCCAGCAGTTACGAAACGCGCTCCCTTGGGATCTACGAGCAGTACTTC	CASSYETRSLGIYEQYF
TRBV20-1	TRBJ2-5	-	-	TGCAGCCCCTCAAGGGACACTTACCAAGAGACCCAGTACTTC	CSPSRDTYQETQYF
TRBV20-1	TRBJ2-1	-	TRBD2	TGCAGTGCTAGAGACCCTAGCGGGAGCCGCAATGAGCAGTTCTTC	CSARDPSGSRNEQFF
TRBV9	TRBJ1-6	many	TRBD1	TGTGCCAGCAGCGTCTCGGACAGGCCTTATTCACCCCTCCACTTT	CASSVSDRPYSPLHF
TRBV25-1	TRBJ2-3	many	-	TGTGCCAGCAGTGATAGGGGTTGGACAGATACGCAGTATTTT	CASSDRGWTDTQYF